These T cell receptor beta chains were read from a single sample in a study of blood T cells in healthy people across ages. TCRdb re-analysed the 5' RACE reads in MiXCR, keeping a single row per CDR3 protein. The sample yields some 1.4 million distinct CDR3 sequences, around 42% seen once. The sample taken for sequencing was blood. Receptors originate from a woman aged 18-29 years in good health. Both conserved end residues are part of each CDR3. A D gene is named only where the DNA matches it firmly. The listing skips clone size in some rows; elsewhere it reads once, few, many or a size class.

V gene: TRBV5-6
D gene: NA
clone size: NA
J gene: TRBJ2-1
CDR3 DNA: TGTGCCAGCAGCTTGAGGCAGGGGGGTAGGAATGAGCAGTTCTTC
CDR3 protein: CASSLRQGGRNEQFF

V gene: TRBV7-6
D gene: NA
clone size: few
J gene: TRBJ1-1
CDR3 DNA: TGTGCCAGCAGCCAACAGGGCGCCATTGAAGCTTTCTTT
CDR3 protein: CASSQQGAIEAFF

V gene: TRBV12-3/TRBV12-4
D gene: TRBD1
clone size: few
J gene: TRBJ2-7
CDR3 DNA: TGTGCCAGCAGTTCTCTGACAGGGGAATACGAGCAGTACTTC
CDR3 protein: CASSSLTGEYEQYF

V gene: TRBV6-5
D gene: NA
clone size: NA
J gene: TRBJ2-4
CDR3 DNA: TGTGCCAGCAGTTCTCGGGGAGCGATAGCCAAAAACATTCAGTACTTC
CDR3 protein: CASSSRGAIAKNIQYF

V gene: TRBV10-3
D gene: NA
clone size: few
J gene: TRBJ1-3
CDR3 DNA: TGTGCCATCAGTGAGATAACGCTTTGGGGGAGCTCTGGAAACACCATATATTTT
CDR3 protein: CAISEITLWGSSGNTIYF

V gene: TRBV4-1
D gene: NA
clone size: NA
J gene: TRBJ1-6
CDR3 DNA: TGCGCCAGCAGCCAAGACCACAGAGATTCACCCCTCCACTTT
CDR3 protein: CASSQDHRDSPLHF

V gene: TRBV20-1
D gene: NA
clone size: once
J gene: TRBJ2-5
CDR3 DNA: TGCAGTGCTAGGCCGCCGAGCCTCTACAATGAGCAGTACTTC
CDR3 protein: CSARPPSLYNEQYF

V gene: TRBV28
D gene: NA
clone size: NA
J gene: TRBJ2-7
CDR3 DNA: TGTGCCAGCAGTTTTAGCCTATCCGACGAGCAGTACTTC
CDR3 protein: CASSFSLSDEQYF

V gene: TRBV6-2/TRBV6-3
D gene: TRBD1
clone size: NA
J gene: TRBJ2-2
CDR3 DNA: TGTGCCAGCAGTTACCGGGACAGGGAGAACACCGGGGAGCTGTTTTTT
CDR3 protein: CASSYRDRENTGELFF

V gene: TRBV5-5
D gene: TRBD1
clone size: NA
J gene: TRBJ2-7
CDR3 DNA: TGTGCCAGCAGCTGGGCTGGGACAGACTCCTACGAGCAGTACTTC
CDR3 protein: CASSWAGTDSYEQYF

V gene: TRBV10-3
D gene: NA
clone size: NA
J gene: TRBJ1-5
CDR3 DNA: TGTGCCATCAGTCCCTGGGGGCAGCCCCAGCATTTT
CDR3 protein: CAISPWGQPQHF

V gene: TRBV28
D gene: TRBD2
clone size: few
J gene: TRBJ2-1
CDR3 DNA: TGTGCCAGCCAGGAAATTATGGCTAGCGGGGGCAATGAGCAGTTCTTC
CDR3 protein: CASQEIMASGGNEQFF

V gene: TRBV9
D gene: TRBD2
clone size: NA
J gene: TRBJ2-3
CDR3 DNA: TGTGCCAGCAGCGAAAGCGGGAGGGGCACAGATACGCAGTATTTT
CDR3 protein: CASSESGRGTDTQYF

V gene: TRBV6-2/TRBV6-3
D gene: NA
clone size: NA
J gene: TRBJ2-2
CDR3 DNA: TGTGCCAGCACCCGGGTTGGCGGGGAGCTGTTTTTT
CDR3 protein: CASTRVGGELFF

V gene: TRBV7-9
D gene: TRBD1
clone size: few
J gene: TRBJ1-2
CDR3 DNA: TGTGCCAGCAGCTTAGCCCAACTTGACAGGGGTGGCTACACCTTC
CDR3 protein: CASSLAQLDRGGYTF

V gene: TRBV5-1
D gene: TRBD2
clone size: NA
J gene: TRBJ2-1
CDR3 DNA: TGCGCCAGCAGCTTGGTGAGCGGGAGGGTTAATGAGCAGTTCTTC
CDR3 protein: CASSLVSGRVNEQFF

V gene: TRBV20-1
D gene: NA
clone size: NA
J gene: TRBJ2-1
CDR3 DNA: TGCAGTGCTGGTCCGGGGGCCGGCTACAATGAGCAGTTCTTC
CDR3 protein: CSAGPGAGYNEQFF

V gene: TRBV11-1
D gene: NA
clone size: few
J gene: TRBJ2-7
CDR3 DNA: TGTGCCAGCAGCCCCGGACTCATTTTCTACGAGCAGTACTTC
CDR3 protein: CASSPGLIFYEQYF

V gene: TRBV20-1
D gene: NA
clone size: few
J gene: TRBJ2-3
CDR3 DNA: TGCAGTGCTAGAATCCTAGGACTAGCGGAACACACGACAGGGGGTTGGGGCACAGATACGCAGTATTTT
CDR3 protein: CSARILGLAEHTTGGWGTDTQYF

V gene: TRBV2
D gene: NA
clone size: NA
J gene: TRBJ2-1
CDR3 DNA: TGTGCCAGCAGTGAAGAGTGGACTACCTACGGTGAGCAGTTCTTC
CDR3 protein: CASSEEWTTYGEQFF

V gene: TRBV14
D gene: NA
clone size: NA
J gene: TRBJ1-6
CDR3 DNA: TGTGCCAGCAGCCAAGGACAGGCCTATTCACCCCTCCACTTT
CDR3 protein: CASSQGQAYSPLHF

V gene: TRBV7-2
D gene: NA
clone size: NA
J gene: TRBJ2-1
CDR3 DNA: TGTGCCAGCAGTCGTCATCTAGACGTGGGTTACGATGAGCAGTTCTTC
CDR3 protein: CASSRHLDVGYDEQFF

V gene: TRBV27
D gene: NA
clone size: NA
J gene: TRBJ1-3
CDR3 DNA: TGTGCCAGCAGTTTATCGTACAGTCACTCTGGAAACACCATATATTTT
CDR3 protein: CASSLSYSHSGNTIYF

V gene: TRBV4-1
D gene: NA
clone size: few
J gene: TRBJ2-7
CDR3 DNA: TGCGCCAGCAGCCAAAGGGTTCCAGGGAGCCCAGGGTCCTACGAGCAGTACTTC
CDR3 protein: CASSQRVPGSPGSYEQYF

V gene: TRBV29-1
D gene: TRBD1
clone size: NA
J gene: TRBJ2-5
CDR3 DNA: TGCAGCGAAACAGGGGGCCTTTTTAGTGAGCAGTACTTC
CDR3 protein: CSETGGLFSEQYF

V gene: TRBV7-9
D gene: NA
clone size: NA
J gene: TRBJ2-3
CDR3 DNA: TGTGCCAGCATCGACAGGACCTCCACAGATGCGCAGTATTTT
CDR3 protein: CASIDRTSTDAQYF

V gene: TRBV15
D gene: NA
clone size: few
J gene: TRBJ2-5
CDR3 DNA: TGTGCCACCAGCAGAGATGTCACGGAGCAGTACTTC
CDR3 protein: CATSRDVTEQYF

V gene: TRBV2
D gene: NA
clone size: NA
J gene: TRBJ2-7
CDR3 DNA: TGTGCCAGCAGTGAAGGACCATCAGGGCAAACATACGAGCAGTACTTC
CDR3 protein: CASSEGPSGQTYEQYF

V gene: TRBV19
D gene: NA
clone size: NA
J gene: TRBJ2-7
CDR3 DNA: TGTGCCCGGCGAGGGTACGAGCAGTACTTC
CDR3 protein: CARRGYEQYF

V gene: TRBV4-1
D gene: NA
clone size: NA
J gene: TRBJ1-3
CDR3 DNA: TGTGCCAGCAGCCAAAAATCCCGACGCTCTGGAAACACCATATATTTT
CDR3 protein: CASSQKSRRSGNTIYF

V gene: TRBV20-1
D gene: TRBD2
clone size: few
J gene: TRBJ2-7
CDR3 DNA: TGCAGTGCTAAGGGTAGCGGGAACTCCTACGAGCAGTACTTC
CDR3 protein: CSAKGSGNSYEQYF

V gene: TRBV12-3/TRBV12-4
D gene: TRBD1
clone size: once
J gene: TRBJ1-6
CDR3 DNA: TGTGCCAGCAGGCCCGACAGGGGGGGCAATTCACCCCTCCACTTT
CDR3 protein: CASRPDRGGNSPLHF

V gene: TRBV5-1
D gene: NA
clone size: NA
J gene: TRBJ1-2
CDR3 DNA: TGCGCCAGCGCGGAAGGTAGGACCTATGGCTACACCTTC
CDR3 protein: CASAEGRTYGYTF

V gene: TRBV6-1
D gene: NA
clone size: few
J gene: TRBJ2-3
CDR3 DNA: TGTGCCAGCAGGTTCGGGACCCTAAGGTGGGATACGCAGTATTTT
CDR3 protein: CASRFGTLRWDTQYF

V gene: TRBV12-5
D gene: NA
clone size: NA
J gene: TRBJ2-5
CDR3 DNA: TGTGCTAGTGGTTTTAGACTCGGAGGGGGACAAGAGACCCAGTACTTC
CDR3 protein: CASGFRLGGGQETQYF

V gene: TRBV27
D gene: TRBD1
clone size: NA
J gene: TRBJ2-1
CDR3 DNA: TGTGCCAGCAGTTTTTGGGACAGGGACTACAATGAGCAGTTCTTC
CDR3 protein: CASSFWDRDYNEQFF

V gene: TRBV6-2/TRBV6-3
D gene: TRBD2
clone size: NA
J gene: TRBJ2-7
CDR3 DNA: TGTGCCAGCAGTCTGCCCCTTCGCGGGGGCTACGAGCAGTACTTC
CDR3 protein: CASSLPLRGGYEQYF

V gene: TRBV5-4
D gene: TRBD2
clone size: NA
J gene: TRBJ2-3
CDR3 DNA: TGTGCCAGCAGCGTCGGGGGGAGAGGTAGCACAGATACGCAGTATTTT
CDR3 protein: CASSVGGRGSTDTQYF

V gene: TRBV12-3/TRBV12-4
D gene: NA
clone size: few
J gene: TRBJ1-6
CDR3 DNA: TGTGCCAGCAGTCTGGGGGTCTTCTCGCCCCTCCACTTT
CDR3 protein: CASSLGVFSPLHF

V gene: TRBV6-1
D gene: TRBD1
clone size: NA
J gene: TRBJ2-7
CDR3 DNA: TGTGCCAGCGGACAGGGTGTCCCCAGCTACGAGCAGTACTTC
CDR3 protein: CASGQGVPSYEQYF

V gene: TRBV3-1
D gene: NA
clone size: NA
J gene: TRBJ2-3
CDR3 DNA: TGTGCCAGCAGCCTGGAAGGGACTTTCACAGATACGCAGTATTTT
CDR3 protein: CASSLEGTFTDTQYF

V gene: TRBV7-8
D gene: NA
clone size: NA
J gene: TRBJ1-5
CDR3 DNA: TGTGCCAGCAGCTTAGAAGTTCGGGGCCTTAGTCAGCCCCAGCATTTT
CDR3 protein: CASSLEVRGLSQPQHF

V gene: TRBV14
D gene: NA
clone size: NA
J gene: TRBJ1-1
CDR3 DNA: TGTGCCAGCAGCCAAGATCACCGGGGGCGGACTGAAGCTTTCTTT
CDR3 protein: CASSQDHRGRTEAFF

V gene: TRBV11-2
D gene: TRBD2
clone size: NA
J gene: TRBJ2-3
CDR3 DNA: TGTGCCAGCAGTTCGCGACTAGCGGGGGCGGAAGATACGCAGTATTTT
CDR3 protein: CASSSRLAGAEDTQYF

V gene: TRBV6-5
D gene: TRBD2
clone size: NA
J gene: TRBJ2-3
CDR3 DNA: TGTGCCAGCAGTTACTCGACAGCGGGAGGGAGAAGAGATACGCAGTATTTT
CDR3 protein: CASSYSTAGGRRDTQYF

V gene: TRBV9
D gene: NA
clone size: NA
J gene: TRBJ1-5
CDR3 DNA: TGTGCCAGCAGCGAGAGAGGGGCCGGCAATCAGCCCCAGCATTTT
CDR3 protein: CASSERGAGNQPQHF

V gene: TRBV12-3/TRBV12-4
D gene: NA
clone size: NA
J gene: TRBJ1-5
CDR3 DNA: TGTGCCAGCAGAAGAGAGACAGGTCCCGCCAATCAGCCCCAGCATTTT
CDR3 protein: CASRRETGPANQPQHF

V gene: TRBV20-1
D gene: TRBD2
clone size: NA
J gene: TRBJ2-1
CDR3 DNA: TGCAGTGCTACCTTGACTAGCGGGAGCGAGGACAATGAGCAGTTCTTC
CDR3 protein: CSATLTSGSEDNEQFF

V gene: TRBV7-9
D gene: NA
clone size: NA
J gene: TRBJ2-3
CDR3 DNA: TGTGCCAGCAGCTTAGGGGCGAGCCCAGATACGCAGTATTTT
CDR3 protein: CASSLGASPDTQYF

V gene: TRBV7-9
D gene: TRBD2
clone size: few
J gene: TRBJ2-3
CDR3 DNA: TGTGCCAGCAGACACACTAGCGGGAGTGGAGATACGCAGTATTTT
CDR3 protein: CASRHTSGSGDTQYF

V gene: TRBV7-3
D gene: NA
clone size: NA
J gene: TRBJ2-1
CDR3 DNA: TGTGCCAGCAGCCCACATGCGGGGGCCAATGAGCAGTTCTTC
CDR3 protein: CASSPHAGANEQFF